The T cell receptor beta chain described here comes from a study of cytomegalovirus exposure and HLA in healthy donors. Regarding the study as a whole: HLA alleles showed associations with some 17,000 TCR beta sequences in a later analysis, at a 0.05 false discovery rate. TCR beta chain V- and J-gene trimming was linked, in a later analysis, to a missense variant in DCLRE1C. Listed as cytomegalovirus-associated were roughly 180 TCR beta chains.

Turning to this clone: What it recognizes is unknown.

CDR3 length: 17 amino acids. Trimming stripped 1 base from V and 3 bases from J, with 14 bases between. The germline V gene encodes CDR1 SGHRS and CDR2 YFSETQ. With 60 Vbeta and 13 Jbeta primers, the PCR was carried out. Authors' analysis steps: Later work found 74 million or so unique TCR beta chains, with roughly 11 million shared. The protocol was immunoSEQ multiplex PCR, while the TCRdb copy is restricted to in-frame clones and leaves out a portion. Clone size and the V and J calls come from that table; the DNA yielded D and trimming. The sample carries fewer than 150,000 clones, over 60% recorded once.

This sequence was found in a woman in her thirties or forties in good health and CMV-seropositive. The V call is TRBV5-1, the J call TRBJ2-6, with D possibly TRBD1 on 6 matching bases. The sample was PBMCs. This CDR3 is CASSLLSQGSGANVLTF. The CDR3 DNA follows: TGCGCCAGCAGCTTGCTCAGTCAGGGGAGTGGGGCCAACGTCCTGACTTTC.